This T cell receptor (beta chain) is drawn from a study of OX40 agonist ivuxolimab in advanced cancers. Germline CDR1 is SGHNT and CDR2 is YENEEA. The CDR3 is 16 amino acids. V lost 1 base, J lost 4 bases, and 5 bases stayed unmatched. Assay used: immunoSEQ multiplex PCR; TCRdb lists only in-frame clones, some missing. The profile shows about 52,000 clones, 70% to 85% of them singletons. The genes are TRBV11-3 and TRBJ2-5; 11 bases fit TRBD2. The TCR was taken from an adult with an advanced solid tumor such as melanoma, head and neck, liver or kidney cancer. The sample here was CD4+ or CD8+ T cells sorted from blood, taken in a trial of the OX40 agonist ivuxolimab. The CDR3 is CASSLGVAGGRETQYF. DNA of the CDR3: TGTGCCAGCAGCTTAGGGGTAGCGGGGGGGCGAGAGACCCAGTACTTC.